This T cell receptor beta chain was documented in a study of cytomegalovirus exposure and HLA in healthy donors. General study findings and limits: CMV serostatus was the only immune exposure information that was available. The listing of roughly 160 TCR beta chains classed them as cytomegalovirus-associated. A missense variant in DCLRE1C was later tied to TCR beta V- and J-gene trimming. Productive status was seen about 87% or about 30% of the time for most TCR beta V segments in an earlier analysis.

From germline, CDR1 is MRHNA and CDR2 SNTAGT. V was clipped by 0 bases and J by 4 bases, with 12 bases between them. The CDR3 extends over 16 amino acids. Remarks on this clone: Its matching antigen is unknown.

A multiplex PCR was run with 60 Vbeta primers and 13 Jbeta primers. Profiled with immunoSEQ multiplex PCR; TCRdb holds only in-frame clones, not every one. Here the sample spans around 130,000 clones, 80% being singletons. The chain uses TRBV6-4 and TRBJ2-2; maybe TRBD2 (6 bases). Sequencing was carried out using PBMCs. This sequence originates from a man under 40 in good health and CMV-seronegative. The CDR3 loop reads CASSDSGGASTGELFF. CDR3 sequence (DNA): TGTGCCAGCAGTGACTCAGGAGGGGCGAGCACCGGGGAGCTGTTTTTT.